These 13 T cell receptor beta chains came from one sample sequenced in a study of T cells expressing NK-cell markers. TCRdb re-analyzed the 5' RACE reads; it lists each CDR3 protein once, without DNA. The sample's table shows about 460,000 distinct CDR3 sequences. The specimen sequenced was blood T cells: a sorted CD56 or NKG2C T cell subset, CD4+ or CD8+ T cells, or bulk PBMC T cells (not recorded which). These receptors all stem from a woman aged 45-60 years in good health.

The V call is TRBV10-3, the J call TRBJ2-1; TCRdb outputs TRBD2, but without DNA this stays unchecked. The germline V gene has CDR1 ENHRY and CDR2 SYGVKD. CDR3 length: 19 residues. CDR3: CAISEITSGSTFTYNEQFF.

V and J are TRBV7-9 and TRBJ1-4; the D call from TCRdb, TRBD1, cannot be confirmed without DNA. The CDR3 sequence is 17 residues long. Germline CDR1 is SEHNR and CDR2 is FQNEAQ (reference sequence). The CDR3 loop is CASSWGHPSSANEKLFF.

The chain employs TRBV6-2 or TRBV6-3 and TRBJ2-1; TCRdb's D gene call, TRBD2, goes unchecked for lack of DNA. This CDR3 region has 14 residues. Germline V lookup: CDR1 MNHEY, CDR2 SVGEGT. This CDR3 reads CASSYSGLRNEQFF.

The chain is built from TRBV21-1 and TRBJ2-1; TCRdb designates TRBD2, a call that cannot be tested without DNA. TRBV21-1 is a pseudogene locus. The CDR3 totals 19 residues. CDR3 sequence reads: CATPGTSGSRGGFSNEQFF.

V and J are TRBV28 and TRBJ2-1; the D call from TCRdb, TRBD1, cannot be confirmed without DNA. Germline V gives CDR1 MDHEN, CDR2 SYDVKM. This CDR3 is built from 15 residues. The CDR3 spells CASSYAGVTYNEQFF. Full variable domain (remainder filled in from reference TRBV28 and TRBJ2-1): DVKVTQSSRYLVKRTGEKVFLECVQDMDHENMFWYRQDPGLGLRLIYFSYDVKMKEKGDIPEGYSVSREKKERFSLILESASTNQTSMYLCASSYAGVTYNEQFFGPGTRLTVL.

The V call is TRBV19, the J call TRBJ2-1; TCRdb outputs TRBD1, but without DNA this stays unchecked. The CDR3 sequence is 15 residues long. The germline gives CDR1 LNHDA, CDR2 SQIVND (reference sequence). The CDR3 sequence is CASSIDGDSYNEQFF.

The chain joins TRBV28 to TRBJ2-5; TCRdb gives TRBD1 as the D gene, but with no DNA this cannot be confirmed. This CDR3 has 17 amino acids. Germline V lookup: CDR1 MDHEN, CDR2 SYDVKM. The chain's CDR3 is CASPGQGQGAQQETQYF. Full variable domain (missing parts from reference TRBV28 and TRBJ2-5): DVKVTQSSRYLVKRTGEKVFLECVQDMDHENMFWYRQDPGLGLRLIYFSYDVKMKEKGDIPEGYSVSREKKERFSLILESASTNQTSMYLCASPGQGQGAQQETQYFGPGTRLLVL.

V gene TRBV7-9 combines with J gene TRBJ1-1. This CDR3 is built from 15 residues. The V gene's germline CDR1 is SEHNR and CDR2 FQNEAQ (reference sequence). CDR3 region: CASSLGEYSNTEAFF.

This chain uses TRBV10-3 with TRBJ1-1; with no DNA, the TCRdb D assignment of TRBD1 cannot be verified. There are 11 residues in the CDR3. CDR1 is ENHRY and CDR2 is SYGVKD in the germline V gene. This chain's CDR3 is CAAVGVGEAFF.

V gene TRBV5-1 combines with J gene TRBJ2-1; TCRdb indicates TRBD1, and absent DNA this call remains unverified. The V gene's germline CDR1 is SGHRS and CDR2 YFSETQ. This CDR3 is 16 amino acids long. CDR3 region: CASSWIRQGPHNEQFF.

The chain carries TRBV9 and TRBJ1-2. CDR3 length equals 12 residues. Germline CDR1 and CDR2: SGDLS and YYNGEE. The CDR3 region is CASSPHGYGYTF.

The V gene is TRBV20-1, the J gene TRBJ1-2; TCRdb designates TRBD1, a call that cannot be tested without DNA. In germline, CDR1 is DFQATT, CDR2 SNEGSKA (reference sequence). The CDR3 totals 15 residues. CDR3 sequence: CSARDFAAGGYGYTF.

The CDR3 here is CASSLDGEGDTQYF. J is TRBJ2-3 and V is TRBV12-3 or TRBV12-4. The CDR3 is made up of 14 amino acids.